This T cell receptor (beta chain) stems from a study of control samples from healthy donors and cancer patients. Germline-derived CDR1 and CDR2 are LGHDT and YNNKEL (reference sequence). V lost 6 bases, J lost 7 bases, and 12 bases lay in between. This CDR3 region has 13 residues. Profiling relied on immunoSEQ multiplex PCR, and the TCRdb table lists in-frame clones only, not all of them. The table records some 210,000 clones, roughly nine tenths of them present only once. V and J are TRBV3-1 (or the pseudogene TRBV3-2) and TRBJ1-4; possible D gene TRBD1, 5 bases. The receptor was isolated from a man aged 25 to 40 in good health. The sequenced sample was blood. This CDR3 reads CASSLGDVEKLFF. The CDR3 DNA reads TGTGCCAGCAGTTTGGGGGATGTTGAAAAACTGTTTTTT.